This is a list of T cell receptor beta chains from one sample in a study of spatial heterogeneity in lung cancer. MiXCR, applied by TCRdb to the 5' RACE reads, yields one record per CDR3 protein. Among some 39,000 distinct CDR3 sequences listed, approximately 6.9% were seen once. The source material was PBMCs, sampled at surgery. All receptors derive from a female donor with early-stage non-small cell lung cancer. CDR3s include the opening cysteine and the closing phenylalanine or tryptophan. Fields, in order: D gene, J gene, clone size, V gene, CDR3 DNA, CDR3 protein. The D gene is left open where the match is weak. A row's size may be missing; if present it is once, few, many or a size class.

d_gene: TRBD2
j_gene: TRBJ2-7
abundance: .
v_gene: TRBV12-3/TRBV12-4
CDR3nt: TGTGCCAGCAACCCCACTAGCGGGGGATTCAACGAGCAGTACTTC
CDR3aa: CASNPTSGGFNEQYF

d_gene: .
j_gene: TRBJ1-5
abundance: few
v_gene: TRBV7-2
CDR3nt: TGTGCCAGCAGCTTAACCCAGGGAAATCAGCCCCAGCATTTT
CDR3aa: CASSLTQGNQPQHF

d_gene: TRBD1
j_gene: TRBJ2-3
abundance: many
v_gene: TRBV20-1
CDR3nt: TGCAGCGCCCCTACAGGGGGTAATACAGATACGCAGTATTTT
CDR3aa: CSAPTGGNTDTQYF

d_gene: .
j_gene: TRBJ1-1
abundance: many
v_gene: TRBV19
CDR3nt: TGTGCCAGTAGTATAGGGTCCGGTAACACTGAAGCTTTCTTT
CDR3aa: CASSIGSGNTEAFF

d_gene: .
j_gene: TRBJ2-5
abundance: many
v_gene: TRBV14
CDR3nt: TGTGCCAGCAGCCAAGAACGACGCAGCTTCCAAGAGACCCAGTACTTC
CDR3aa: CASSQERRSFQETQYF

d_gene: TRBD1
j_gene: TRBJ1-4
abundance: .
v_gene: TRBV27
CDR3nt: TGTGCCAGCAGTGACCCCGGACAGGGCAACAATGAAAAACTGTTTTTT
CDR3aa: CASSDPGQGNNEKLFF

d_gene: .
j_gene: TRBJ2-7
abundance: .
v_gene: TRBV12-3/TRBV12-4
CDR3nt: TGTGCCAGCAGTTTGTTTGCTAGATTCGCCGAGCAGTACTTC
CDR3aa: CASSLFARFAEQYF

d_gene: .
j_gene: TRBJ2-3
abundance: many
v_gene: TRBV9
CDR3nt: TGTGCCAGCAGCGTAGTGGTCGGGGACGATACGCAGTATTTT
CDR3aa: CASSVVVGDDTQYF

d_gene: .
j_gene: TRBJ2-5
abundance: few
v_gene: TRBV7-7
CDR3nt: TGTGCTATCGGAGGGGAGACCCAGTACTTC
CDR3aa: CAIGGETQYF

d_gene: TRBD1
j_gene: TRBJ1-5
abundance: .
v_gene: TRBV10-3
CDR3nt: TGTGCCATCAGTGGAACAGGGGGTCAGCCCCAGCATTTT
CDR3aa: CAISGTGGQPQHF

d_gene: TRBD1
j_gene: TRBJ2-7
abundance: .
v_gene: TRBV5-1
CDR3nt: TGCGCCAGCAGCTTGGTCAGGGGGCTCTACGAGCAGTACTTC
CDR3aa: CASSLVRGLYEQYF

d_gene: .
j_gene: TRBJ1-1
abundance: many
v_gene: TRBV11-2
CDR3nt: TGTGCCAGCAGCCGGAACTACGACACTGAAGCTTTCTTT
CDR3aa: CASSRNYDTEAFF

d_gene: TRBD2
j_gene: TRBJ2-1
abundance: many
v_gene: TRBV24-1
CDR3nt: TGTGCCACCACGGCTAGCGGGGGGGCTTATGAGCAGTTCTTC
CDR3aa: CATTASGGAYEQFF

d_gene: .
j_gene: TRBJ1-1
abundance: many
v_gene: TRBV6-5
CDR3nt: TGTGCCAGCAGTGGAGAGATGAACACTGAAGCTTTCTTT
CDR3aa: CASSGEMNTEAFF

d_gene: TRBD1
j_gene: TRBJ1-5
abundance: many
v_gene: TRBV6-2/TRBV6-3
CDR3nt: TGTGCCAGCAGTGCCGGGACAGGTGGCAATCAGCCCCAGCATTTT
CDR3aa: CASSAGTGGNQPQHF

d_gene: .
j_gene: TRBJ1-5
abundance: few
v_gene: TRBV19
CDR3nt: TGTGCCAGTAGACCAAGACAGGCTAACAATCAGCCCCAGCATTTT
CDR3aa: CASRPRQANNQPQHF

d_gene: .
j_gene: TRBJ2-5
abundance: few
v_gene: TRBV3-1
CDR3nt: TGTGCCAGCAGCCCTACCCATATTGGGCGGGAGACCCAGTACTTC
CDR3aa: CASSPTHIGRETQYF

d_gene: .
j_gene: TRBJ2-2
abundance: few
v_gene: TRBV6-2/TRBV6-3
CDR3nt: TGTGCCAGCAGGCCCATCCTTGCCGGGGAGCTGTTTTTT
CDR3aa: CASRPILAGELFF

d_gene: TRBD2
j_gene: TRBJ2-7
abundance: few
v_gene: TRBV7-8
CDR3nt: TGTGCCAGCAGACTTAGCGGGGCCTACGAGCAGTACTTC
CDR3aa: CASRLSGAYEQYF

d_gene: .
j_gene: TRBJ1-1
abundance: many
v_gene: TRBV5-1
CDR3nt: TGCGCCAGCAGCCCTGACAGGAGCCAGGGAGAAGCTTTCTTT
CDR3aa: CASSPDRSQGEAFF

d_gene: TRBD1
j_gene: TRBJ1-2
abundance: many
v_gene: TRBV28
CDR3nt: TGTGCCAGCAGCCTTGGGACAGGGCTCCTCTACACCTTC
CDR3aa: CASSLGTGLLYTF

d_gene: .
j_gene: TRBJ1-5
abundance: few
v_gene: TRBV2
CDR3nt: TGTGCCAGCAGACGGGGGCAGCCCCAGCATTTT
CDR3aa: CASRRGQPQHF

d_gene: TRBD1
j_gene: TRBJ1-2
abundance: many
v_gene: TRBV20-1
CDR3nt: TGCAGTGCAAGAGGGGGCCAAATTTCTAACTATGGCTACACCTTC
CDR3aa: CSARGGQISNYGYTF

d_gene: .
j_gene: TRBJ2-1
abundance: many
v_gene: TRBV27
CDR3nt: TGTGCCAGCAGTTTATCAGGTTTCTCCTACAATGAGCAGTTCTTC
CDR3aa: CASSLSGFSYNEQFF

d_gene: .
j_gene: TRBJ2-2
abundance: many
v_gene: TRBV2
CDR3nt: TGTGCCACCGGGGCTGATCCCTATGGGGAGCTGTTTTTT
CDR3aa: CATGADPYGELFF

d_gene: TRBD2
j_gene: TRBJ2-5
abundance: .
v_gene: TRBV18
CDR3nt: TGTGCCAGCTCTCCCGGTAGCGGGGGGGCCATGGAGACCCAGTACTTC
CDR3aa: CASSPGSGGAMETQYF

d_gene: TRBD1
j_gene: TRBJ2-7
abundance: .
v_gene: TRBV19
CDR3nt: TGTGCCAGTAGGACAGGGGCCTCCTACGAGCAGTACTTC
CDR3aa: CASRTGASYEQYF

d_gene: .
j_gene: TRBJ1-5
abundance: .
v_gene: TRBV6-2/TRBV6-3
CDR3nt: TGTGCCAGCAGCCAAAGGGGGCCCCAGCATTTT
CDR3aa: CASSQRGPQHF

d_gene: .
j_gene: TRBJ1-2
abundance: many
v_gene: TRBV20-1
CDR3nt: TGCAGTGCTAGAACGGATACCTATGGCTACACCTTC
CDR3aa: CSARTDTYGYTF

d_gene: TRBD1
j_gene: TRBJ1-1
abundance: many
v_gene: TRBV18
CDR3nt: TGTGCCAGCTCACCACCTCGTGGAGGGGGCCCCCACACTGAAGCTTTCTTT
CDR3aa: CASSPPRGGGPHTEAFF

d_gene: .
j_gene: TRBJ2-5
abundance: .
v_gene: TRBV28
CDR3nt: TGTGCCAGCACGGGTGGGGGCGACCAAGAGACCCAGTACTTC
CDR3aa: CASTGGGDQETQYF

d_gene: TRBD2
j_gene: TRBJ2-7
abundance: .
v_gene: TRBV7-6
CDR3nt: TGTGCCAGCAGCCCGACGGGACTAGCGGGTGCTACTACTCACTACGAGCAGTACTTC
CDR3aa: CASSPTGLAGATTHYEQYF

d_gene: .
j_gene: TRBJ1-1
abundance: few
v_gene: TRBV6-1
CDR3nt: TGTGCCAGCAGTGAAAAGAGAAACACTGAAGCTTTCTTT
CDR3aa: CASSEKRNTEAFF

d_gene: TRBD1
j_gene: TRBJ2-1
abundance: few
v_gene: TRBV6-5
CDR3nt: TGTGCCAGCAGTACGGTACCGGGACAGGTATACAATGAGCAGTTCTTC
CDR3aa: CASSTVPGQVYNEQFF

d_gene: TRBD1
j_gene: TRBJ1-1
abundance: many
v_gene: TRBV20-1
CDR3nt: TGCAGTGCTAGGGTAGCCGGGACAGGGAACACTGAAGCTTTCTTT
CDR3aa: CSARVAGTGNTEAFF

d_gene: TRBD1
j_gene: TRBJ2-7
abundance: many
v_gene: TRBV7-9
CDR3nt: TGTGCCAGCAGGCCCGGGACAGGGCCCTACGAGCAGTACTTC
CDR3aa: CASRPGTGPYEQYF

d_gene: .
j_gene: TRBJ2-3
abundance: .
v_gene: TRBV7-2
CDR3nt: TGTGCCAGCAGCTTAGGAGTCTTACTCACAGATACGCAGTATTTT
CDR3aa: CASSLGVLLTDTQYF

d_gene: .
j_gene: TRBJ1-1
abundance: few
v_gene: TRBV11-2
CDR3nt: TGTGCCAGCAGCTTAGGCGGCGGAGGACTAAACACTGAAGCTTTCTTT
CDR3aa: CASSLGGGGLNTEAFF

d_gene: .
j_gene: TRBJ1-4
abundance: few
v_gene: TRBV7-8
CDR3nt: TGTGCCAGCAGCCTGCCGGGCGGGGCGAATGAAAAACTGTTTTTT
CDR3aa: CASSLPGGANEKLFF

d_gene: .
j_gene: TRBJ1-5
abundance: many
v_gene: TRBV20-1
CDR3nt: TGCAGTGCTAGAGTGGGGGGAAATCAGCCCCAGCATTTT
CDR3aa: CSARVGGNQPQHF

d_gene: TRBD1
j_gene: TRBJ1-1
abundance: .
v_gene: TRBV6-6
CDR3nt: TGTGCCAGCAGTCAAGGGACAGGGGACACTGAAGCTTTCTTT
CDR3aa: CASSQGTGDTEAFF

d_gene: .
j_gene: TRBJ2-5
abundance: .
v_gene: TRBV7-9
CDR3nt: TGTGCCAGCAGCTTTCCCCACCGGGGGCGCGAGGAGACCCAGTACTTC
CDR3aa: CASSFPHRGREETQYF

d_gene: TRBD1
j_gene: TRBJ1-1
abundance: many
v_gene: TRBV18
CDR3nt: TGTGCCAGCACACGGACAGGGAACACTGAAGCTTTCTTT
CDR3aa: CASTRTGNTEAFF

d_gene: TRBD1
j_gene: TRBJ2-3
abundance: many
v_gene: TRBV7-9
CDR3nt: TGTGCCAGCAGCCCAACACGACAGGGTTGGAGCACAGATACGCAGTATTTT
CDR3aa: CASSPTRQGWSTDTQYF

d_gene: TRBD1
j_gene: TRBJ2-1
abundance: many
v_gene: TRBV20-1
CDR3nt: TGCAGTGCTATATTACAGGGGGGCCCCTCCTACAATGAGCAGTTCTTC
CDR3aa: CSAILQGGPSYNEQFF

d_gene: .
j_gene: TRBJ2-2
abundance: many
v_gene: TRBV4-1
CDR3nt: TGCGCCAGCAGCCAGAGGCAGGGGATTCAGAACACCGGGGAGCTGTTTTTT
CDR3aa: CASSQRQGIQNTGELFF

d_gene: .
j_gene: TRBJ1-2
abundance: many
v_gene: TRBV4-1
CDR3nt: TGCGCCAGCAGCCACAACGTGGCAGACTATGGCTACACCTTC
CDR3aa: CASSHNVADYGYTF

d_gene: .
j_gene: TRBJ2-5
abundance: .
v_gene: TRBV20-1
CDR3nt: TGCAGTGCTAGAGCAGTCGAGACCCAGTACTTC
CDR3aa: CSARAVETQYF

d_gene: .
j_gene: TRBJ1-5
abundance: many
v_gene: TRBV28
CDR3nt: TGTGCCAGCAGTTCTATACAGTCCAATCAGCCCCAGCATTTT
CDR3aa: CASSSIQSNQPQHF

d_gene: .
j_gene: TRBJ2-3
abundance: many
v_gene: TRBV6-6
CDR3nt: TGTGCCAGCAGTCGCGGGGTTAGGGGCACAGATACGCAGTATTTT
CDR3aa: CASSRGVRGTDTQYF

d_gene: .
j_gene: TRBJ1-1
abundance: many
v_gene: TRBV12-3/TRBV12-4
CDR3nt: TGTGCCAGCAGTCTTCGGCCCATCAACACTGAAGCTTTCTTT
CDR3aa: CASSLRPINTEAFF

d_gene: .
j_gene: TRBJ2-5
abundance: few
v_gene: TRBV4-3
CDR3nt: TGCGCCAGCAGCCGCCTAAAGCGGTGGCAAGAGACCCAGTACTTC
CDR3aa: CASSRLKRWQETQYF

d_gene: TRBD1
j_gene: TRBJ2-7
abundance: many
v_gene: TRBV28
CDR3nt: TGTGCCAGCAGTTTAGCCGGGACAGGGAGCTCCTACGAGCAGTACTTC
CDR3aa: CASSLAGTGSSYEQYF

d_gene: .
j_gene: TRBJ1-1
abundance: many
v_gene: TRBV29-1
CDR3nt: TGCAGCGTTGGACACGTGCGTGAAGCTTTCTTT
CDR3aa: CSVGHVREAFF

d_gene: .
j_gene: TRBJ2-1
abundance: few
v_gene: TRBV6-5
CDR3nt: TGTGCCAGCAGTCGTGGGGGTAGCTCCTACAATGAGCAGTTCTTC
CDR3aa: CASSRGGSSYNEQFF